The clone carrying this T cell receptor (beta chain) was seen once. No antigen is known for it. The source of the sample is a study of T cell responses to AZD1222 COVID-19 vaccine. Study-wide findings and caveats: Two doses of AZD1222 preceded a rise in Spike-specific TCR breadth and depth. Only 5 to 7 AZD1222 recipients were seropositive at baseline. Across spike, vaccine-associated CD4 TCRs were found, dominant at 160-218 and 743-854. Repertoire sampling occurred only after the peak T cell response.

Libraries were prepared by immunoSEQ multiplex PCR; TCRdb keeps only in-frame clonotypes and omits some of them. In the table there are fewer than 120,000 clones, about 94% of which are singletons. The V and J ends lost 10 bases and 5 bases respectively, with 18 bases between them. The CDR3 contains 14 residues. In germline, CDR1 is SGHVS, CDR2 FQNEAQ. The chain recombines TRBV7-8 with TRBJ2-1, with a possible D match to TRBD2 (6 bases). The specimen was peripheral blood, collected 28 days after the second AZD1222 dose. This receptor was obtained from an adult who received the AZD1222 COVID-19 vaccine. The CDR3 sequence is CAIHRDSNNNEQFF. CDR3 bases: TGTGCCATCCACCGGGACTCCAACAACAATGAGCAGTTCTTC.